The subject of this entry is one T cell receptor beta chain. The sample comes from a study of control samples from healthy donors and cancer patients. This CDR3 comprises 14 residues. CDR1 and CDR2 (germline): MGHRA, YSYEKL. The germline V and J ends were trimmed by 1 base and 10 bases, with 14 bases remaining between them. Data came from immunoSEQ multiplex PCR; TCRdb stores just in-frame clones and leaves some out. The profile shows approximately 90,000 clones, roughly 83% of them singletons. V usage is TRBV4-1 and J usage is TRBJ1-3, with D possibly matching TRBD1 (6 bases). The clonotype was recovered from a man between 65 and 79 years old with lung cancer. The sample comprised PBMCs. CDR3 coding DNA: TGCGCCAGCAGCCAAGGTGCGGGGGGCATGACCATATATTTT. Translated, it gives CASSQGAGGMTIYF.